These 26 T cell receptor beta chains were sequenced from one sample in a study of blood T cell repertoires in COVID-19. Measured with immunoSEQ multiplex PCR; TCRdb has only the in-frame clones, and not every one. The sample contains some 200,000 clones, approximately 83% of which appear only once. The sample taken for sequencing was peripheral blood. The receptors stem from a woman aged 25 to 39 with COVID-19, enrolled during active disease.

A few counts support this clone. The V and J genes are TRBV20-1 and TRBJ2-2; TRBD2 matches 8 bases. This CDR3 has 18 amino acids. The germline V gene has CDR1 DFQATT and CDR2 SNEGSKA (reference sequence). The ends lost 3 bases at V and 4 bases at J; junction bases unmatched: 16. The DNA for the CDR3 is TGCAGTGCTAGTCTACAGCGGGGGACCCTACGACTCACCGGGGAGCTGTTTTTT. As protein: CSASLQRGTLRLTGELFF.

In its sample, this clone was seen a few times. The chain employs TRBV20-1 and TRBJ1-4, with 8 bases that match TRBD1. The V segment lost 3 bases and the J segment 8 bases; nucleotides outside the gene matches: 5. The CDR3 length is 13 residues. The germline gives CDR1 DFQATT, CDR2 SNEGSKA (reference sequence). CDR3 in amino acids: CSASAGQGEKLFF. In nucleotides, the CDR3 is TGCAGTGCTAGTGCTGGACAGGGAGAAAAACTGTTTTTT.

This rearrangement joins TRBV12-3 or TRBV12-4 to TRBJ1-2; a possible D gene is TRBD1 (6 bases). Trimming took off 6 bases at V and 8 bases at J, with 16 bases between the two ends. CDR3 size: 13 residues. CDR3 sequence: CASRATGQGGYTF. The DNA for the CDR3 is TGTGCCAGCAGGGCCACAGGGCAGGGGGGCTACACCTTC.

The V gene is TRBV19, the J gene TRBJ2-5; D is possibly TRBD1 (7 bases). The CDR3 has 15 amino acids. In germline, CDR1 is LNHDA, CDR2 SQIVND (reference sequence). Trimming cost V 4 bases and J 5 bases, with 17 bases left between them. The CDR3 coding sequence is TGTGCCAGTAGTACCGGGGGACAGTCTGGGGAGACCCAGTACTTC. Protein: CASSTGGQSGETQYF.

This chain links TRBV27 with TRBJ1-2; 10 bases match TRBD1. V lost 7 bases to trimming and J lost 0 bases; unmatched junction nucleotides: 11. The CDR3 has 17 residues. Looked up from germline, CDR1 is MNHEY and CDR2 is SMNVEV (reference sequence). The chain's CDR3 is CASKRQGAVTSNYGYTF. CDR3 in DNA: TGTGCCAGCAAGCGACAGGGGGCGGTTACCTCTAACTATGGCTACACCTTC.

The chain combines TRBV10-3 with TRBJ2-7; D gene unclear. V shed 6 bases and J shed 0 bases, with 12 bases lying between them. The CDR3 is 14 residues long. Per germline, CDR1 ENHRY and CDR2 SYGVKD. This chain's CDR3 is CAIRAPPGSYEQYF. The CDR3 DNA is TGTGCCATCAGAGCCCCACCCGGCTCCTACGAGCAGTACTTC.

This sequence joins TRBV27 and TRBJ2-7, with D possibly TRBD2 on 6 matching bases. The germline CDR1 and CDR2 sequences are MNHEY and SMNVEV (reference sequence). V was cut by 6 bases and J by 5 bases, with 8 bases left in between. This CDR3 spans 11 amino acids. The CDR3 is CASRGGNEQYF. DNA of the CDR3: TGTGCCAGCAGGGGGGGAAACGAGCAGTACTTC.

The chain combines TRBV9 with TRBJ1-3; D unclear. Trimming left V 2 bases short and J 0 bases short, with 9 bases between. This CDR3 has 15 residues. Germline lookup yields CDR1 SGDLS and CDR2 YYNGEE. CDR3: CASSVEGSSGNTIYF. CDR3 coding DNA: TGTGCCAGCAGCGTGGAGGGATCCTCTGGAAACACCATATATTTT.

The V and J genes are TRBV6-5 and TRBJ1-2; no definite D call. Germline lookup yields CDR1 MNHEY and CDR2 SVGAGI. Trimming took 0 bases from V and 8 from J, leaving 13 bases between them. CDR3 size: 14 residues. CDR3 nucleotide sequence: TGTGCCAGCAGTTACTCAACAGTCGGATCCGGCTACACCTTC. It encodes CASSYSTVGSGYTF.

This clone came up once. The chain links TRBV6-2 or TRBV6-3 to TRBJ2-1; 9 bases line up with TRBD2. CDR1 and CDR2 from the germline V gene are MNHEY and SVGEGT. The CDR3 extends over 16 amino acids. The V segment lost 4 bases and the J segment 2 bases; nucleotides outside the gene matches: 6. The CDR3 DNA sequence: TGTGCCAGCAGTTTAGAGCGGGAGGCCCCCTACAATGAGCAGTTCTTC. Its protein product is CASSLEREAPYNEQFF.

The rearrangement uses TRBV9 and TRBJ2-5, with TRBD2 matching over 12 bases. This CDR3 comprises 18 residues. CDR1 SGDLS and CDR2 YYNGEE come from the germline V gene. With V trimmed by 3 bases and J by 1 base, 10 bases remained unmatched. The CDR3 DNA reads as TGTGCCAGCAGCGCGGGACTAGCGGGCATGCCCGTCCAAGAGACCCAGTACTTC. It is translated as CASSAGLAGMPVQETQYF.

In nucleotides, the CDR3 is TGTGCCAGCACCCGTAGCGGGGGCTCCTACGAGCAGTACTTC. Translated, it gives CASTRSGGSYEQYF. The rearrangement links TRBV5-4 to TRBJ2-7; 9 positions match TRBD2. The trim removed 6 bases at V and 0 bases at J, leaving 4 bases unmatched. CDR1 is SGHNT and CDR2 is YYREEE in the germline V gene (reference sequence). The CDR3 length is 14 residues.

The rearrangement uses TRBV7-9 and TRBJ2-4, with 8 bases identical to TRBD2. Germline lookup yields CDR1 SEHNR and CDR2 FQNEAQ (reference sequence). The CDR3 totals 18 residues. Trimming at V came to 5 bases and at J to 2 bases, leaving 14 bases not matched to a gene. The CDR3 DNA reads TGTGCCAGCAGCCGAGGGCCGGGAGGGGCCGGGACCAAAAACATTCAGTACTTC. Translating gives CASSRGPGGAGTKNIQYF.

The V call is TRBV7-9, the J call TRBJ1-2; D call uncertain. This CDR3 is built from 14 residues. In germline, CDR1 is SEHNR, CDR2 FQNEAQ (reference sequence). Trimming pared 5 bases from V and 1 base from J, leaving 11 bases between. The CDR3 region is CASSAWAVNYGYTF. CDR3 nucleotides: TGTGCCAGCAGCGCTTGGGCCGTTAACTATGGCTACACCTTC.

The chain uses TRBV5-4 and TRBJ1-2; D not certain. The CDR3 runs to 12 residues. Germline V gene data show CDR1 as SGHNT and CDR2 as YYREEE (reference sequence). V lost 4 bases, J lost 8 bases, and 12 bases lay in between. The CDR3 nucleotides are TGTGCCAGCAGCCCGGGATGGGTCGGCTACACCTTC. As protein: CASSPGWVGYTF.

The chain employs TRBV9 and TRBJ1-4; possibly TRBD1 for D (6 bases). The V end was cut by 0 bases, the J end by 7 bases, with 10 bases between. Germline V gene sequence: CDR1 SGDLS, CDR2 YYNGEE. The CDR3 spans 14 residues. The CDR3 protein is CASSVGAGAEKLFF. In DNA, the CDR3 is TGTGCCAGCAGCGTAGGGGCAGGGGCTGAAAAACTGTTTTTT.

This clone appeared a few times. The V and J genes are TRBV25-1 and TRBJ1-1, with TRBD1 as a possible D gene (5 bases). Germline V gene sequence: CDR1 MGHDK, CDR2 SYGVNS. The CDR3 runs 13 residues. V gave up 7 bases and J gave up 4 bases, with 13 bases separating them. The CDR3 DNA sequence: TGTGCCAGCACCCCAGGGTTCAGCACTGAAGCTTTCTTT. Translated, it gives CASTPGFSTEAFF. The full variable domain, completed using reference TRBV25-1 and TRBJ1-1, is EADIYQTPRYLVIGTGKKITLECSQTMGHDKMYWYQQDPGMELHLIHYSYGVNSTEKGDLSSESTVSRIRTEHFPLTLESARPSHTSQYLCASTPGFSTEAFFGQGTRLTVV.

The CDR3: CASSEPTGGKAFF. The CDR3 DNA is TGTGCCAGCAGCGAGCCTACGGGGGGTAAAGCTTTCTTT. The V and J genes are TRBV12-3 or TRBV12-4 and TRBJ1-1; possible D gene TRBD1, 5 bases. V lost 6 bases and J 9 bases, leaving 17 bases between the germline ends. This CDR3 comprises 13 residues.

CDR3 sequence (DNA): TGTGCCAGCTCGCCGACAGACTACGAGCAGTACTTC. As protein: CASSPTDYEQYF. The J gene is TRBJ2-7, the V gene TRBV18, with D possibly being TRBD1 (5 bases). CDR3 length: 12 amino acids. V lost 6 bases and J lost 3, with 9 bases in between. Germline CDR1 is KGHSH and CDR2 is LQKENI.

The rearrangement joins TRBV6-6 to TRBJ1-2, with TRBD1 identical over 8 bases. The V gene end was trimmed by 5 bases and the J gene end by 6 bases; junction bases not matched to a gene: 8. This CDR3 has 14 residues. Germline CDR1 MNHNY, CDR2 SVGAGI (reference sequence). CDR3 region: CASSPGQVWDGYTF. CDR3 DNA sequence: TGTGCCAGCAGTCCGGGACAGGTCTGGGATGGCTACACCTTC.

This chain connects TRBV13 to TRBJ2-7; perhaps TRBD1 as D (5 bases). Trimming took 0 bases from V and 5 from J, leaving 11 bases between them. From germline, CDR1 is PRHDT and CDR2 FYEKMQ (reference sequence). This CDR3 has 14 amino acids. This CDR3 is CASSLGRGRDEQYF. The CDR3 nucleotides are TGTGCCAGCAGCTTAGGAAGGGGCAGGGACGAGCAGTACTTC.

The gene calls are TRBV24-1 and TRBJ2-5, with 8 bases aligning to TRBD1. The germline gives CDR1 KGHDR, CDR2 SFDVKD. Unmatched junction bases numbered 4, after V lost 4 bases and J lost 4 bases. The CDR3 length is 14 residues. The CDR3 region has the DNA TGTGCCACCAGTGACCGGACAGGGACAGAGACCCAGTACTTC. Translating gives CATSDRTGTETQYF.

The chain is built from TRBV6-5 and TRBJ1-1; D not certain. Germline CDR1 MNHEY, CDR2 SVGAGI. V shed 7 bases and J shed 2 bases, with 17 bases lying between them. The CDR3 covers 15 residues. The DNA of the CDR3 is TGTGCCAGCACCCCCTCTACAGCCGTTAACACTGAAGCTTTCTTT. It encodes CASTPSTAVNTEAFF.

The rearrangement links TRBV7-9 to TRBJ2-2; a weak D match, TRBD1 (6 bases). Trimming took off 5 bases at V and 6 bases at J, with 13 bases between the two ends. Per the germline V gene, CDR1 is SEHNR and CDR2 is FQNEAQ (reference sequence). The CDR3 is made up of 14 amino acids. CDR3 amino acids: CASSPPGAAGELFF. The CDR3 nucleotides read TGTGCCAGCAGCCCCCCAGGGGCGGCCGGGGAGCTGTTTTTT.

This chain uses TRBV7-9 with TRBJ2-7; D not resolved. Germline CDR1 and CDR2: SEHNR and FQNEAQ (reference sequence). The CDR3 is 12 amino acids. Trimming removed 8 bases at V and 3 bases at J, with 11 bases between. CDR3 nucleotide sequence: TGTGCCAGCGGAGCCTCCCACTACGAGCAGTACTTC. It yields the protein CASGASHYEQYF.

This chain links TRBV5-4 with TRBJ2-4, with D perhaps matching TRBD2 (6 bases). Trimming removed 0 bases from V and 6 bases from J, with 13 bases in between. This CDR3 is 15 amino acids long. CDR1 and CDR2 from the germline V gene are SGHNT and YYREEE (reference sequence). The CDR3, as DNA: TGTGCCAGCAGCTTGGCCGGGACTGGCCCAAACATTCAGTACTTC. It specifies CASSLAGTGPNIQYF.